The 10 T cell receptor beta chains below come from one sample, sequenced in a study of T-cell reconstitution after alpha-beta-depleted transplantation in children. During its preparation, the TCRbeta library received unique molecular identifiers. TCRdb re-called the PCR reads through MiXCR, storing one row per CDR3 protein. Among fewer than 250,000 distinct CDR3 sequences listed, 6.5% to 10% were seen once. The sample in question was PBMCs, mostly from graft donor cells, obtained 180 days after TCRalphabeta/CD19-depleted stem cell transplant. These receptor sequences come from a male patient younger than 18 who had a stem cell transplant for acute lymphoblastic leukemia, so the T cells may come from the graft donor.

This clonotype has at least ten counts. The genes are TRBV20-1 and TRBJ2-3; the D gene is possibly TRBD2 (7 bases). The V gene's germline CDR1 is DFQATT and CDR2 SNEGSKA (reference sequence). The CDR3 has 13 amino acids. For the CDR3, the DNA is TGCAACGGGGGGCGTCCAAATGCCAATACGCAGTATTTT. Translated: CNGGRPNANTQYF.

This rearrangement joins TRBV5-8 to TRBJ1-2; no firm D call. Germline V gene lookup returns CDR1 SGHTS and CDR2 YDEGEE. This CDR3 spans 14 amino acids. V lost 0 bases and J lost 0, with 6 bases in between. The CDR3: CASSLVGPNYGYTF. The CDR3 DNA sequence: TGTGCCAGCAGCTTGGTCGGCCCTAACTATGGCTACACCTTC.

The table lists this clonotype with many counts. The genes are TRBV20-1 and TRBJ1-5, with 7 bases matching TRBD1. Germline lookup yields CDR1 DFQATT and CDR2 SNEGSKA (reference sequence). The CDR3 totals 14 residues. V lost 0 bases to trimming and J lost 9 bases; unmatched junction nucleotides: 8. CDR3 nucleotide sequence: TGCAGTGCTAGAGAGGGGACAGCAGGCCGGCCCCAGCATTTT. Its translation: CSAREGTAGRPQHF.

This clonotype was seen a handful of times. This sequence joins TRBV20-1 and TRBJ2-7, with a tentative D call TRBD1 (5 bases). The germline V gene has CDR1 DFQATT and CDR2 SNEGSKA (reference sequence). V gave up 6 bases and J gave up 2 bases, with 11 bases separating them. The CDR3 length is 12 residues. The DNA of the CDR3 is TGCAGTGCCACCGACAGAGCCTACGAGCAGTACTTC. It yields the protein CSATDRAYEQYF.

With respect to this clonotype: This could be a read error, since a much larger clone is one nucleotide away. J is TRBJ2-2 and V is TRBV5-4, with TRBD2 matching over 8 bases. CDR1 is SGHNT, CDR2 YYREEE, per germline (reference sequence). The CDR3 has 18 residues. CDR3 amino acids: CASGLAMLGTRDTGELFF. The CDR3 nucleotides are TGTGCCAGCGGCTTGGCCATGCTCGGGACTAGGGACACCGGGGAGCTGTTTTTT. Complete variable domain (other parts from reference TRBV5-4 and TRBJ2-2): ETGVTQSPTHLIKTRGQQVTLRCSSQSGHNTVSWYQQALGQGPQFIFQYYREEENGRGNFPPRFSGLQFPNYSSELNVNALELDDSALYLCASGLAMLGTRDTGELFFGEGSRLTVL.

This clonotype was detected ten times or more. This sequence joins TRBV29-1 and TRBJ1-4; a possible D gene is TRBD1 (6 bases). The V end was cut by 4 bases, the J end by 4 bases, with 10 bases between. From germline, CDR1 is SQVTM and CDR2 ANQGSEA. The CDR3 has 13 amino acids. CDR3 in DNA: TGCAGCGTTGGCAGGGGACTTAATGAAAAACTGTTTTTT. Translating it yields CSVGRGLNEKLFF.

This clonotype showed up many times. V and J are TRBV27 and TRBJ2-7; a weak D match, TRBD1 (5 bases). CDR3 length: 15 amino acids. Germline loops: CDR1 MNHEY, CDR2 SMNVEV (reference sequence). V lost 1 base and J 6 bases, leaving 16 bases between the germline ends. The CDR3 DNA is TGTGCCAGCAGTTTATACCGCAGGGCGGCTGGCGAGCAGTACTTC. Its translation is CASSLYRRAAGEQYF.

This clonotype was observed at least ten times. This chain joins TRBV25-1 and TRBJ1-1; D is ambiguous. V lost 1 base and J 3 bases, leaving 12 bases between the germline ends. CDR1 is MGHDK and CDR2 is SYGVNS in the germline V gene. CDR3 size: 15 residues. CDR3 region: CASSELGMSHTEAFF. The CDR3 bases are TGTGCCAGCAGTGAATTGGGGATGTCGCACACTGAAGCTTTCTTT.

This clonotype occurred many times. The J gene is TRBJ2-7, the V gene TRBV13, with D hard to call. Germline-derived CDR1 and CDR2 are PRHDT and FYEKMQ (reference sequence). The CDR3 is 13 amino acids. V was pared by 4 bases and J by 3 bases, with 10 bases between. The CDR3 region has the DNA TGTGCCAGCAGCTCCCGCCCCCGCTACGAGCAGTACTTC. Residues: CASSSRPRYEQYF.

This clonotype was picked up a small number of times. This chain connects TRBV2 to TRBJ2-7; D perhaps matches TRBD2 (5 bases). This CDR3 has 15 amino acids. V was shortened by 2 bases and J by 4 bases, with 15 bases between the two germline ends. Germline CDR1 and CDR2: SNHLY and FYNNEI. Here the CDR3 reads CASSELQLGGYEQYF. The CDR3 bases are TGTGCCAGCAGTGAACTACAGCTAGGAGGTTACGAGCAGTACTTC.